The clone carrying this T cell receptor beta chain was detected a few times. The data derive from a study of T cell repertoires in cytomegalovirus infection. The germline V gene has CDR1 MNHEY and CDR2 SVGEGT. V was trimmed by 6 bases and J by 4 bases, leaving 8 bases between them. This CDR3 is built from 12 residues. TCRdb re-derived calls from the reads in MiXCR, one entry per CDR3 protein. The table shows a few hundred thousand distinct CDR3 sequences, with over 7.5% occurring only once. The chain combines TRBV6-2 or TRBV6-3 with TRBJ2-3; D is unclear. The sequence was collected from a human donor in good health (CMV status not recorded). Some clones in this sample may be carry-over from other donors' samples. Sequencing used PBMCs. The CDR3 nucleotides are TGTGCCAGCAGCAGGTTTGCAGATACGCAGTATTTT. Its protein is CASSRFADTQYF.